This T cell receptor beta chain was sequenced for a study of T cells in localized non-small cell lung cancer (dated by TCRdb to between 2020 and 2021). Concerning the study at large: The study analyzed T cell repertoires of approximately 240 early-stage NSCLC patients, comparing tumors and uninvolved tumor-adjacent lungs. The cohort comprised 200 to 300 treatment-naïve NSCLC patients with resected, localized lung tumors. Of the NSCLC patients, around 140 were male and about 97 were female, and the mean age was roughly 61 years. The full study reports these points: Because multi-region tumor sequencing was not performed, intratumor heterogeneity could not be ruled out. Higher T cell density in blood was associated with longer overall survival, whereas higher clonality in adjacent lung was associated with shorter survival. A median of 57 of the top 100 tumor clones turned up in the paired uninvolved adjacent lung, and under 30 of those clones also ranked among the top 100 of that same adjacent lung. Because the study design was exploratory, TCR variables were selected using unadjusted p-values without false-discovery rate correction. Uninvolved tumor-adjacent lung showed the highest T cell clonality, higher than tumor, which suggests more focused antigenic responses in the adjacent lung.

A word on this clone: Its antigen is not yet known. It has no much larger one-base neighbor in the sample; base qualities were not kept.

At diagnosis, peripheral blood, uninvolved tumor-adjacent lung and tumor were collected and stored as a combination of fresh-frozen and FFPE material. For TCR repertoire profiling, blood samples were analyzed in the form of peripheral blood mononuclear cells. CDR1 and CDR2, looked up from the germline V gene (reference sequence), are SEHNR and FQNEAQ. V and J lose 1 base and 6 bases, and a span of 13 bases separates them. From its cysteine to its phenylalanine, the CDR3 spans 15 amino acids. Only CDR3 DNA remains: 45 bases, in frame from the first base. The immunoSEQ Assay was used to sequence TCR beta CDR3 regions from DNA. For the original study's pipeline: To compute T cell density, TCR beta template counts were normalized to usable DNA, which was estimated by amplifying housekeeping genes. Using the preseqR package, richness was estimated by extrapolating to 120,000 templates for tissue samples and 400,000 templates for PBMC samples. Clonality was defined by subtracting Pielou's evenness from one. Differential abundance testing on productive amino-acid clonotypes, with a minimum total count of 5 and an alpha of 0.1, was used to identify tissue-enriched TCRs. The Jaccard Index and the Morisita Overlap Index were used to quantify repertoire overlap between compartments. TCR beta CDR3s were clustered by GLIPH together with public tetramer-defined viral CDR3s, and at least three viral sequences plus V-gene enrichment were required for viral motifs. In TCRdb, the immuneACCESS table is reduced to in-frame sequences with V and J assigned. These tables do not hold every clone; where another copy was compared, an unresolved V gene accounts for under half, and the others remain unexplained. The V and J calls and clone size are taken from that table; D and trimming were inferred from the DNA. This sample holds fewer than 35,000 clones; approximately 72% were observed only once. Together, the top ten hold about 40% of the sample.

The source of this sequence is a male donor aged 60 or older with stage II squamous cell lung carcinoma. This sequence uses TRBV7-9 and TRBJ1-5; tentative D gene TRBD1, with 6 bases matching. The sample here was peripheral blood, taken before any cancer treatment. The sequence in DNA is TGTGCCAGCAGCTTAGGTGGCGGAGGGGGTCAGCCCCAGCATTTT. This yields the protein CASSLGGGGGQPQHF.